These 31 T cell receptor beta chains were sequenced from one sample in a study of shared clonotypes between healthy human individuals. Profiling relied on immunoSEQ multiplex PCR, and the TCRdb table lists in-frame clones only, not all of them. The table records just under 350,000 clones, roughly 80% of them present only once. The source material was memory CD4+ T cells sorted from blood. The subset is: CD45RA-negative fraction. The receptors originated from a man younger than 40 in good health.

Remarks on this clone: Other nucleotide sequences in the sample specify the same CDR3. This chain connects TRBV5-1 to TRBJ1-2; possible D gene TRBD1, 5 bases. Per germline, CDR1 SGHRS and CDR2 YFSETQ. The CDR3 covers 12 residues. The V end lost 0 bases, the J end lost 8 bases, and 8 bases lay between the germline ends. Here the CDR3 reads CASSLAGEGYTF. The CDR3, as DNA: TGCGCCAGCAGCTTGGCGGGGGAGGGCTACACCTTC.

The V gene is TRBV11-2, the J gene TRBJ1-5; 8 bases match TRBD1. CDR1 is SGHAT and CDR2 is FQNNGV in the germline V gene. The CDR3 spans 15 residues. J gave up 4 bases and V 1 base, and 3 bases lay outside the gene matches. CDR3 nucleotide sequence: TGTGCCAGCAGCTTAGGGACAGGGATGAATCAGCCCCAGCATTTT. Protein product: CASSLGTGMNQPQHF.

This chain links TRBV5-1 with TRBJ2-1; D possibly corresponds to TRBD1 (6 bases). Germline lookup yields CDR1 SGHRS and CDR2 YFSETQ. Trimming cost V 4 bases and J 8 bases, with 10 bases left between them. CDR3 length equals 12 residues. In DNA, the CDR3 is TGCGCCAGCAGCCGAGAGGGGGATGAGCAGTTCTTC. Its protein is CASSREGDEQFF.

The V call is TRBV5-1, the J call TRBJ2-1; the D is unclear. The CDR3 runs to 14 residues. Trimming took 6 bases from V and 6 from J, leaving 16 bases between them. Germline CDR1 SGHRS, CDR2 YFSETQ. CDR3: CASNNQPSGNEQFF. DNA of the CDR3: TGCGCCAGCAACAACCAGCCATCGGGCAATGAGCAGTTCTTC.

This sequence joins TRBV10-2 and TRBJ2-1, with 11 bases identical to TRBD2. CDR1 and CDR2 from the germline V gene are WSHSY and SAAADI. Trimming at V came to 6 bases and at J to 1 base, leaving 8 bases not matched to a gene. The CDR3 covers 17 residues. The CDR3, as DNA: TGCGCCAGCAGGGGACCCGGGACTAGCGGATCCTACAATGAGCAGTTCTTC. This gives the protein CASRGPGTSGSYNEQFF.

The V and J genes are TRBV4-3 and TRBJ2-3; 12 bases match TRBD2. V lost 1 base to trimming and J lost 7 bases; unmatched junction nucleotides: 9. Germline V gene sequence: CDR1 LGHNA, CDR2 YSLEER. The CDR3 covers 17 residues. The CDR3 loop reads CASSQGLRTSGINTQYF. DNA for the CDR3: TGCGCCAGCAGCCAAGGATTACGGACTAGCGGGATAAATACGCAGTATTTT.

The V and J genes are TRBV5-1 and TRBJ1-2, with no clear D. Germline V lookup: CDR1 SGHRS, CDR2 YFSETQ. The V end lost 2 bases, the J end lost 6 bases, and 11 bases lay between the germline ends. The CDR3 is made up of 13 amino acids. CDR3 sequence (DNA): TGCGCCAGCAGCTTTTCCGGGAATGATGGCTACACCTTC. The encoded protein is CASSFSGNDGYTF.

This clone was observed a handful of times. The sample has other DNA sequences that encode this CDR3 too. V and J are TRBV2 and TRBJ2-3; 7 bases are a match to TRBD2. CDR3 length equals 14 residues. Germline V gives CDR1 SNHLY, CDR2 FYNNEI. J gave up 2 bases and V 6 bases, and 5 bases lay outside the gene matches. The CDR3 bases are TGTGCCAGCAGAGACTGGGACTACACAGATACGCAGTATTTT. Translating it yields CASRDWDYTDTQYF. Drawing the rest from reference TRBV2 and TRBJ2-3, the complete variable domain is EPEVTQTPSHQVTQMGQEVILRCVPISNHLYFYWYRQILGQKVEFLVSFYNNEISEKSEIFDDQFSVERPDGSNFTLKIRSTKLEDSAMYFCASRDWDYTDTQYFGPGTRLTVL.

The rearrangement joins TRBV11-2 to TRBJ2-5; 8 bases are a match to TRBD1. The CDR3 length is 14 residues. The V gene end was trimmed by 5 bases and the J gene end by 4 bases; junction bases not matched to a gene: 6. CDR1 and CDR2 (germline): SGHAT, FQNNGV. CDR3 coding DNA: TGTGCCAGCAGCCCTGGACAGGGCTCAGAGACCCAGTACTTC. This codes for CASSPGQGSETQYF.

The J gene is TRBJ2-1, the V gene TRBV5-6; 8 bases are shared with TRBD2. This CDR3 has 16 amino acids. Germline CDR1 SGHDT, CDR2 YYEEEE. Trimming took 0 bases from V and 3 from J; bases not matched to a gene: 5. CDR3: CASSLVLLADYNEQFF. The CDR3 nucleotides are TGTGCCAGCAGCTTGGTTTTACTAGCGGACTACAATGAGCAGTTCTTC.

The chain carries TRBV19 and TRBJ2-1; D possibly corresponds to TRBD2 (6 bases). This CDR3 has 15 residues. Germline-derived CDR1 and CDR2 are LNHDA and SQIVND (reference sequence). The V end lost 2 bases, the J end lost 1 base, and 9 bases lay between the germline ends. The CDR3 bases are TGTGCCAGTAGTATACGGAGGGCTTCCTACAATGAGCAGTTCTTC. Translation: CASSIRRASYNEQFF. The full variable domain, completed using reference TRBV19 and TRBJ2-1, is DGGITQSPKYLFRKEGQNVTLSCEQNLNHDAMYWYRQDPGQGLRLIYYSQIVNDFQKGDIAEGYSVSREKKESFPLTVTSAQKNPTAFYLCASSIRRASYNEQFFGPGTRLTVL.

The V call is TRBV18, the J call TRBJ2-6; D is ambiguous. This CDR3 region has 17 residues. Germline CDR1 and CDR2: KGHSH and LQKENI. The germline V and J ends were trimmed by 1 base and 2 bases, with 12 bases remaining between them. For the CDR3, the DNA is TGTGCCAGCTCACCACAAATTCCCCGGACTGGGGCCAACGTCCTGACTTTC. Its protein is CASSPQIPRTGANVLTF.

The chain joins TRBV29-1 to TRBJ2-5, with 11 bases matching TRBD2. Unmatched junction bases numbered 2, after V lost 4 bases and J lost 4 bases. The CDR3 covers 13 residues. Germline CDR1 and CDR2: SQVTM and ANQGSEA. The CDR3 nucleotides are TGCAGCGTTGCAGGACTAGCGGGAGAGACCCAGTACTTC. Encoded protein: CSVAGLAGETQYF.

The rearrangement links TRBV9 to TRBJ2-3; 8 positions match TRBD2. J was trimmed by 4 bases and V by 3 bases; bases with no gene match: 4. Germline V CDR1 and CDR2: SGDLS, YYNGEE. The CDR3 length is 14 residues. CDR3 nucleotides: TGTGCCAGCAGCGCGGGAGGGCCCTCAGATACGCAGTATTTT. It yields the protein CASSAGGPSDTQYF.

This chain links TRBV6-1 with TRBJ1-2, with D perhaps TRBD1 (6 bases). CDR1 and CDR2 from the germline V gene are MNHNS and SASEGT. The V gene lost 6 bases and the J gene lost 4 bases, with 15 bases spanning the gap. CDR3 length: 14 residues. DNA for the CDR3: TGTGCCAGCAGCCATACAACAGGGACCTATGGCTACACCTTC. It is translated as CASSHTTGTYGYTF.

This clone has only a few counts. The gene calls are TRBV9 and TRBJ1-4; the D is unclear. The germline gives CDR1 SGDLS, CDR2 YYNGEE. This CDR3 has 14 amino acids. With 0 bases removed from V and 0 bases from J, the gap between germline ends came to 3 bases. The CDR3 spells CASSVDPTNEKLFF. The DNA for the CDR3 is TGTGCCAGCAGCGTAGATCCAACTAATGAAAAACTGTTTTTT.

The V call is TRBV28, the J call TRBJ1-5; D might be TRBD1 (5 bases). In germline, CDR1 is MDHEN, CDR2 SYDVKM. V was cut by 2 bases and J by 6 bases, with 11 bases left in between. The CDR3 runs 14 residues. CDR3 sequence reads: CASSLTGGGQPQHF. DNA for the CDR3: TGTGCCAGCAGTTTAACCGGCGGGGGTCAGCCCCAGCATTTT.

V usage is TRBV7-3 and J usage is TRBJ1-1; the D gene is possibly TRBD1 (5 bases). The CDR3 is 13 amino acids. With 2 bases removed from V and 9 bases from J, the gap between germline ends came to 13 bases. Looked up from germline, CDR1 is SGHTA and CDR2 is FQGTGA. The CDR3 is CASSLGQGRKAFF. The DNA for the CDR3 is TGTGCCAGCAGCTTAGGTCAGGGCAGGAAAGCTTTCTTT.

V usage is TRBV9 and J usage is TRBJ1-3; D is undetermined. The CDR3 totals 16 residues. V lost 1 base and J lost 1, with 12 bases in between. Germline V gene sequence: CDR1 SGDLS, CDR2 YYNGEE. The CDR3 reads CASSVSRTFSGNTIYF. Here the CDR3 DNA reads TGTGCCAGCAGCGTATCTCGGACTTTTTCTGGAAACACCATATATTTT.

This sequence joins TRBV7-3 and TRBJ2-6; D gene unclear. This CDR3 spans 14 amino acids. The V end lost 5 bases, the J end lost 1 base, and 6 bases lay between the germline ends. Germline-derived CDR1 and CDR2 are SGHTA and FQGTGA. The CDR3: CASSPKSGANVLTF. The CDR3 nucleotides are TGTGCCAGCAGCCCCAAGTCTGGGGCCAACGTCCTGACTTTC.

The rearrangement links TRBV7-2 to TRBJ2-2; 9 nucleotides match TRBD2. Germline V CDR1 and CDR2: SGHTA, FQGNSA. The CDR3 has 16 residues. V was pared by 5 bases and J by 4 bases, with 8 bases of the junction left unmatched. The CDR3 DNA sequence: TGTGCCAGCAGCCGGGGGACTAGCTTGCGCACCGGGGAGCTGTTTTTT. It specifies CASSRGTSLRTGELFF.

The chain is built from TRBV7-2 and TRBJ1-5; D ambiguous. The CDR3 runs to 15 residues. Per the germline V gene, CDR1 is SGHTA and CDR2 is FQGNSA. Trimming shortened V by 5 bases and J by 7 bases, and 18 bases separated the two germline ends. DNA of the CDR3: TGTGCCAGCAGCCCCAACCCCACGACGGAACAGCCCCAGCATTTT. Protein: CASSPNPTTEQPQHF.

Only a few counts were recorded for this clone. The V gene is TRBV19, the J gene TRBJ1-5, with D unresolved. The germline gives CDR1 LNHDA, CDR2 SQIVND (reference sequence). This CDR3 is 14 amino acids long. The V end was cut by 3 bases, the J end by 0 bases, with 6 bases between. DNA for the CDR3: TGTGCCAGTAGTATTCAGCTTAGCAATCAGCCCCAGCATTTT. Translating gives CASSIQLSNQPQHF.

DNA for the CDR3: TGTGCCAGCAGTTCTAAGCTTCGAAAATATGGCTACACCTTC. It is translated as CASSSKLRKYGYTF. The chain combines TRBV7-8 with TRBJ1-2; D unresolved. V lost 6 bases to trimming and J lost 5 bases, with 16 bases between them. CDR1 and CDR2 from the germline V gene are SGHVS and FQNEAQ. The CDR3 spans 14 residues. The variable domain in full, completed from reference TRBV7-8 and TRBJ1-2, reads GAGVSQSPRYKVAKRGQDVALRCDPISGHVSLFWYQQALGQGPEFLTYFQNEAQLDKSGLPSDRFFAERPEGSVSTLKIQRTQQEDSAVYLCASSSKLRKYGYTFGSGTRLTVV.

The chain is built from TRBV28 and TRBJ2-5; tentatively, D is TRBD2 (6 bases). The CDR3 sequence is 14 residues long. V was pared by 1 base and J by 3 bases, with 9 bases between. Germline assignment: CDR1 MDHEN and CDR2 SYDVKM. The DNA for the CDR3 is TGTGCCAGCAGTTTATTGGGCGGGAAAGAGACCCAGTACTTC. It translates to CASSLLGGKETQYF.

V is TRBV11-3 and J is TRBJ2-5; 7 bases fit TRBD1. J lost 1 base, V lost 0 bases, and 5 bases had no gene match. CDR1 is SGHNT and CDR2 is YENEEA in the germline V gene. The CDR3 length is 16 residues. The CDR3 DNA sequence: TGTGCCAGCAGCTTAGACAGGGGGAGAATCCAAGAGACCCAGTACTTC. It encodes CASSLDRGRIQETQYF.

The chain employs TRBV9 and TRBJ2-3; 9 bases match TRBD1. Trimming at V came to 2 bases and at J to 4 bases, leaving 8 bases not matched to a gene. Germline assignment: CDR1 SGDLS and CDR2 YYNGEE. This CDR3 is built from 16 residues. DNA of the CDR3: TGTGCCAGCAGCGTCACCCGGGACAGGGCCCCAGATACGCAGTATTTT. Amino acids: CASSVTRDRAPDTQYF.

The chain combines TRBV5-1 with TRBJ2-3; D is undetermined. This CDR3 is 15 amino acids long. The V end lost 1 base, the J end lost 1 base, and 10 bases lay between the germline ends. Per the germline V gene, CDR1 is SGHRS and CDR2 is YFSETQ. CDR3 loop: CASSLRLLGTDTQYF. CDR3 coding DNA: TGCGCCAGCAGCTTGCGTTTACTGGGCACAGATACGCAGTATTTT. Combining the CDR3 with reference TRBV5-1 and TRBJ2-3 gives the whole variable domain KAGVTQTPRYLIKTRGQQVTLSCSPISGHRSVSWYQQTPGQGLQFLFEYFSETQRNKGNFPGRFSGRQFSNSRSEMNVSTLELGDSALYLCASSLRLLGTDTQYFGPGTRLTVL.

V usage is TRBV5-1 and J usage is TRBJ1-3, with D unresolved. V was cut by 7 bases and J by 4 bases, with 15 bases left in between. Germline CDR1 SGHRS, CDR2 YFSETQ. CDR3 length: 14 residues. The CDR3 bases are TGCGCCAGCTCCCCGGAGGCGAGCGGAAACACCATATATTTT. Its protein product is CASSPEASGNTIYF.

Only a few counts were recorded for this clone. This rearrangement joins TRBV6-5 to TRBJ2-7; 8 nucleotides line up with TRBD2. Trimming cost V 5 bases and J 2 bases; bases outside gene matches: 8. This CDR3 region has 15 residues. Germline V gives CDR1 MNHEY, CDR2 SVGAGI. The CDR3 loop reads CASSAGVAGTYEQYF. Here the CDR3 DNA reads TGTGCCAGCAGTGCCGGAGTAGCGGGAACCTACGAGCAGTACTTC.

The chain links TRBV7-2 to TRBJ1-1, with D perhaps matching TRBD1 (6 bases). The CDR3 contains 13 residues. The germline CDR1 and CDR2 sequences are SGHTA and FQGNSA. Trimming pared 5 bases from V and 4 bases from J, leaving 11 bases between. CDR3 in DNA: TGTGCCAGCAGCCTCGACAGGATCACTGAAGCTTTCTTT. The encoded protein is CASSLDRITEAFF.